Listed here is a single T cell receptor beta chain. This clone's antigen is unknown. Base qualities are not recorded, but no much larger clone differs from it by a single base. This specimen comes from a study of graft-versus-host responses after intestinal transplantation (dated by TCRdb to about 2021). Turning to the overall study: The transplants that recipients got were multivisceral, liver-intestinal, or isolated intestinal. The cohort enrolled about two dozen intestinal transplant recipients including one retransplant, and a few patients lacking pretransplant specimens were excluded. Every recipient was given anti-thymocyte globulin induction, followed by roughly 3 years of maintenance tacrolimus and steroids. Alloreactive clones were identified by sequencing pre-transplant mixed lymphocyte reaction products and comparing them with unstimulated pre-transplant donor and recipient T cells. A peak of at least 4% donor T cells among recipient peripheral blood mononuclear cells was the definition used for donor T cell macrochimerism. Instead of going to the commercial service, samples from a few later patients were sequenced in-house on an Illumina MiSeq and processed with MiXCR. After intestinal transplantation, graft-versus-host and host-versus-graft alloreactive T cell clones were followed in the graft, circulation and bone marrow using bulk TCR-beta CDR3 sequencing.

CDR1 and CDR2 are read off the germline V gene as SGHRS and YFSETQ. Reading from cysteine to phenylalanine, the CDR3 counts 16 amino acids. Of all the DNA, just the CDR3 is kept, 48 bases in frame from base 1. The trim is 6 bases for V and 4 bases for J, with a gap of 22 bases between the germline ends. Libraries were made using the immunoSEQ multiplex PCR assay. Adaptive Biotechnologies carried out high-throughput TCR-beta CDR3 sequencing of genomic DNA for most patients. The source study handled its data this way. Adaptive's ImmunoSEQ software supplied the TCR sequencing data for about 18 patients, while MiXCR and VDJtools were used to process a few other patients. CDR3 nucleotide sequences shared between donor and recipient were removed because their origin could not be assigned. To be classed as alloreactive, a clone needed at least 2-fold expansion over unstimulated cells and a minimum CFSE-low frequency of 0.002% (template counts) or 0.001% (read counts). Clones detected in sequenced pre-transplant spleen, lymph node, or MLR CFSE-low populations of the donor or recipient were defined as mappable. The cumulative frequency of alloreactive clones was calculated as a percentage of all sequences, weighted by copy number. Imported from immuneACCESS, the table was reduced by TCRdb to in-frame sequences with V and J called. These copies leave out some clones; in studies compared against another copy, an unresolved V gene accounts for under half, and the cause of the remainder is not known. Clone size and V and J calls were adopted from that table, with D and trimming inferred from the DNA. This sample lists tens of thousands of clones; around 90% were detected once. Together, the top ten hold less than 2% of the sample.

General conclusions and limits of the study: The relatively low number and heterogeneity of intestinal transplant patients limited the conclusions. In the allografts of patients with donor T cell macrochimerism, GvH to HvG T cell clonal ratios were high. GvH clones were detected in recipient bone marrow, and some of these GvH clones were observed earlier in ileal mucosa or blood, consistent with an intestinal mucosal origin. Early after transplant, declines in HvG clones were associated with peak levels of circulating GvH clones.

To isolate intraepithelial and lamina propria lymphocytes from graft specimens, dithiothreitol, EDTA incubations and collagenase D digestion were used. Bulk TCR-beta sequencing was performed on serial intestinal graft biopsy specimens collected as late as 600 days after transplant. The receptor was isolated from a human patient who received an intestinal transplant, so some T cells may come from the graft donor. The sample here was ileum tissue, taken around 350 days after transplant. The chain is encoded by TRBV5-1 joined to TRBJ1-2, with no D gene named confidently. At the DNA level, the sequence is TGCGCCAGCATGGTGAAATTGGTTCGAAAGGCCTATGGCTACACCTTC. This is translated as CASMVKLVRKAYGYTF. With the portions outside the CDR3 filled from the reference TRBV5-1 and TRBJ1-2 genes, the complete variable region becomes KAGVTQTPRYLIKTRGQQVTLSCSPISGHRSVSWYQQTPGQGLQFLFEYFSETQRNKGNFPGRFSGRQFSNSRSEMNVSTLELGDSALYLCASMVKLVRKAYGYTFGSGTRLTVV.